The 28 T cell receptor beta chains listed next were all sequenced from one sample in a study of T cells in women clearing cervical HPV infection. The method was immunoSEQ multiplex PCR; TCRdb's version includes in-frame clones alone and lacks a portion of them. Seen in this sample are about 22,000 clones; the ten most common clones hold 4.5% to 6%. The material sequenced was blood buffy coat. The receptors here all came from a woman aged 18-70 years with a cervical HPV16 infection that either progressed to CIN3+ or cleared (not recorded which).

On this clone: The sequenced fragment ends 3 residues before the CDR3 boundary, so the rest is inferred from the germline J gene. The chain links TRBV2 to TRBJ1-2; D is possibly TRBD1 (6 bases). This CDR3 contains 13 residues. Germline V gives CDR1 SNHLY, CDR2 FYNNEI. CDR3 protein: CASSSDRLNDYTF. The covered CDR3 bases are TGTGCCAGCAGTTCCGACAGGTTAAACGAC. Using reference TRBV2 and TRBJ1-2 for the parts outside the CDR3, the full variable domain is EPEVTQTPSHQVTQMGQEVILRCVPISNHLYFYWYRQILGQKVEFLVSFYNNEISEKSEIFDDQFSVERPDGSNFTLKIRSTKLEDSAMYFCASSSDRLNDYTFGSGTRLTVV.

Of note for this clone: The CDR3 extends 3 residues past the end of the read, so its final part is completed from the germline J gene. This rearrangement joins TRBV19 to TRBJ1-3; the D is unclear. Germline CDR1 is LNHDA and CDR2 is SQIVND (reference sequence). The CDR3 sequence is 15 residues long. Trimming removed 5 bases from V and 0 bases from J, with 11 bases in between. CDR3 DNA, as far as it was read: TGTGCCAGTAGTTACCAGGCCAGCTCTGGAAACACC. This codes for CASSYQASSGNT. The entire CDR3 sequence reads CASSYQASSGNTIYF.

With respect to this clone: The read finishes 3 residues shy of the CDR3 end, and the germline J gene is used to complete it. The rearrangement joins TRBV19 to TRBJ2-5; 12 bases are a match to TRBD2. The V and J ends lost 5 bases and 5 bases, in that order; junction bases with no gene match: 6. Per the germline V gene, CDR1 is LNHDA and CDR2 is SQIVND (reference sequence). This CDR3 region has 15 residues. CDR3 in amino acids: CASSSGTSGYETQYF. Incomplete CDR3 DNA: TGTGCCAGTAGTTCAGGGACTAGCGGGTATGAGACC.

As for this clone: With the read ending 3 residues before the CDR3 end, the germline J gene is used to fill in that end. This chain links TRBV20-1 with TRBJ2-3; 11 nucleotides match TRBD2. CDR1 is DFQATT and CDR2 is SNEGSKA in the germline V gene (reference sequence). CDR3 length: 16 amino acids. With V trimmed by 6 bases and J by 4 bases, 12 bases remained unmatched. CDR3 DNA (partial): TGCAGTGCGCAGCTTAGCGGGGGGGCAGTGGCAGATACG. Translating it yields CSAQLSGGAVADT. The whole CDR3 protein reads CSAQLSGGAVADTQYF.

With respect to this clone: Read coverage stops 3 residues before the CDR3 terminus; the germline J gene supplies the remainder. The chain employs TRBV5-1 and TRBJ1-1; D unclear. This CDR3 region has 14 residues. Germline V gives CDR1 SGHRS, CDR2 YFSETQ. V was pared by 0 bases and J by 3 bases, with 9 bases between. Here the CDR3 reads CASSLEAGYTEAFF. Partial CDR3 DNA: TGCGCCAGCAGCTTGGAAGCGGGTTACACTGAA.

About this clone itself: The read halts 3 residues ahead of the CDR3 end, with the missing end drawn from the germline J gene. The V gene is TRBV5-8, the J gene TRBJ2-2; possible D gene TRBD2, 6 bases. In germline, CDR1 is SGHTS, CDR2 YDEGEE. The CDR3 runs 13 residues. V was shortened by 4 bases and J by 7 bases, with 11 bases between the two germline ends. The DNA read from the CDR3 is TGTGCCAGCAGCCGATGGGGGGTCGGGGAG. As protein: CASSRWGVGE. The entire CDR3 is CASSRWGVGELFF.

On this clone: The read is 3 residues too short to cover the CDR3 end, so that end is filled in from the germline J gene. The chain uses TRBV5-4 and TRBJ1-2; TRBD1 is a possible D gene (5 bases). V dropped 4 bases and J dropped 4 bases, with 11 bases sitting between them. Looked up from germline, CDR1 is SGHNT and CDR2 is YYREEE (reference sequence). This CDR3 comprises 13 residues. The CDR3 loop is CASSVEGVYGYTF. The CDR3 DNA, read in part, is TGTGCCAGCAGCGTCGAAGGGGTCTATGGC. The full variable domain, completed using reference TRBV5-4 and TRBJ1-2, is ETGVTQSPTHLIKTRGQQVTLRCSSQSGHNTVSWYQQALGQGPQFIFQYYREEENGRGNFPPRFSGLQFPNYSSELNVNALELDDSALYLCASSVEGVYGYTFGSGTRLTVV.

As concerns this clone: The read falls 3 residues short of the CDR3 end, and the missing part is taken from the germline J gene. J is TRBJ1-6 and V is TRBV20-1; 9 positions match TRBD1. Germline V gene data show CDR1 as DFQATT and CDR2 as SNEGSKA (reference sequence). V lost 6 bases, J lost 8 bases, and 11 bases stayed unmatched. The CDR3 runs 15 residues. The sequenced CDR3 bases are TGCAGTGCGGAGGACAGGGGAGCCCTGCATTCACCC. Translation gives CSAEDRGALHSP. In full, the CDR3 is CSAEDRGALHSPLHF.

For this clone: The sequenced fragment ends 3 residues before the CDR3 boundary, so the rest is inferred from the germline J gene. The chain uses TRBV2 and TRBJ2-3; TRBD2 is a possible D gene (6 bases). The CDR3 has 15 residues. Germline V gives CDR1 SNHLY, CDR2 FYNNEI. The germline V and J ends were trimmed by 4 bases and 0 bases, with 11 bases remaining between them. The part of the CDR3 DNA that was read is TGTGCCAGCAGTGGTAGCGGATATAGCACAGATACG. The encoded protein is CASSGSGYSTDT. The CDR3 in its entirety is CASSGSGYSTDTQYF.

About this clone itself: Read data end 3 residues before the CDR3 end; the end is taken from the germline J gene. The chain has TRBV2 and TRBJ2-3, with 9 nucleotides matching TRBD2. This CDR3 comprises 15 residues. Germline CDR1 SNHLY, CDR2 FYNNEI. CDR3 bases read: TGTGCCAGCAGTGAAGATTCTAGCGGGGAAGAGACG. Protein product: CASSEDSSGEET. The full CDR3 sequence reads CASSEDSSGEETQYF.

The CDR3 loop is CASSLEHTETYTF. CDR3 bases read: TGTGCCAGCAGCTTGGAACATACAGAGACC. The chain links TRBV5-6 to TRBJ1-2; D ambiguous. The CDR3 is cut off 3 residues early in the read; its end comes from the germline J gene. Germline-derived CDR1 and CDR2 are SGHDT and YYEEEE. The CDR3 covers 13 residues. Full variable domain (remainder filled in from reference TRBV5-6 and TRBJ1-2): DAGVTQSPTHLIKTRGQQVTLRCSPKSGHDTVSWYQQALGQGPQFIFQYYEEEERQRGNFPDRFSGHQFPNYSSELNVNALLLGDSALYLCASSLEHTETYTFGSGTRLTVV.

As to this clone: The read ends 3 residues early relative to the CDR3; the germline J gene fills the gap. The V gene is TRBV2, the J gene TRBJ1-4, with D possibly being TRBD1 (5 bases). V lost 0 bases, J lost 5 bases, and 19 bases lay in between. The germline V gene has CDR1 SNHLY and CDR2 FYNNEI. The CDR3 has 18 amino acids. The CDR3 region is CASSEALLGRRRNEKLFF. The sequenced part of the CDR3 DNA is TGTGCCAGCAGTGAAGCGCTTTTGGGGCGGAGGCGGAATGAAAAA.

Comment on this clone: The CDR3 goes on 3 residues after the read ends, and that part is filled in from the germline J gene. The chain has TRBV2 and TRBJ2-5, with a tentative D call TRBD1 (5 bases). There are 18 residues in the CDR3. CDR1 and CDR2 from the germline V gene are SNHLY and FYNNEI. Trimming removed 7 bases from V and 5 bases from J, with 29 bases in between. Here the CDR3 reads CASTRARVRLGESETQYF. Partial CDR3 DNA: TGTGCCAGCACTCGGGCCAGGGTCCGTTTGGGTGAGAGCGAGACC.

The part of the CDR3 DNA that was read is TGTGCCAGCAGCGCACAGGGGGCAGGGGACGAG. Its protein is CASSAQGAGDE. Given in full, the CDR3 is CASSAQGAGDEQYF. The V gene is TRBV7-9, the J gene TRBJ2-7; 9 positions match TRBD1. The observed sequence ends 3 residues before the CDR3 terminus, with the missing tail filled in from the germline J gene. CDR1 and CDR2 (germline): SEHNR, FQNEAQ (reference sequence). The V segment lost 5 bases and the J segment 5 bases; nucleotides outside the gene matches: 7. CDR3 length equals 14 residues.

Regarding this clone: The read terminates 3 residues before the CDR3 end, so the remaining end is supplied by the germline J gene. The genes are TRBV19 and TRBJ1-4; no firm D call. Trimming left V 3 bases short and J 8 bases short, with 10 bases between. CDR1 and CDR2 (germline): LNHDA, SQIVND (reference sequence). This CDR3 region has 13 residues. CDR3 DNA, as far as it was read: TGTGCCAGTAGTATTGTGGTTCGGGAAAAA. Translating gives CASSIVVREK. The full CDR3 sequence reads CASSIVVREKLFF.

CDR3 bases read: TGTGCCAGCAGTGGGGACAGGTGGACTGAA. Translation: CASSGDRWTE. The CDR3 as a whole reads CASSGDRWTEAFF. The gene calls are TRBV6-1 and TRBJ1-1, with 8 bases fitting TRBD1. Read data end 3 residues before the CDR3 end; the end is taken from the germline J gene. V shed 4 bases and J 5 bases; nucleotides not matched to a gene: 3. Germline V gene data show CDR1 as MNHNS and CDR2 as SASEGT. This CDR3 is 13 amino acids long.

Remarks on this clone: Read coverage stops 3 residues before the CDR3 terminus; the germline J gene supplies the remainder. The rearrangement joins TRBV4-1 to TRBJ2-7, with 7 bases that match TRBD1. With V trimmed by 0 bases and J by 5 bases, 4 bases remained unmatched. CDR1 is MGHRA, CDR2 YSYEKL, per germline. The CDR3 extends over 14 amino acids. The CDR3 DNA, read in part, is TGCGCCAGCAGCCAAGATCCAGGGGGTAACGAG. Translating it yields CASSQDPGGNE. The whole CDR3 protein reads CASSQDPGGNEQYF.

Concerning this clone: The sequenced fragment ends 3 residues before the CDR3 boundary, so the rest is inferred from the germline J gene. The chain couples TRBV29-1 to TRBJ2-3; the match to TRBD1 covers 10 bases. The CDR3 sequence is 13 residues long. Germline V gives CDR1 SQVTM, CDR2 ANQGSEA. This CDR3 reads CSVAGTGEGTQYF. The CDR3 bases that were read are TGCAGCGTTGCCGGGACAGGGGAAGGGACG.

The chain's CDR3 is CASGNVGLENDYTF. CDR3 DNA, as far as it was read: TGTGCCAGCGGAAACGTTGGGCTTGAAAATGAC. The chain combines TRBV7-6 with TRBJ1-2; D remains ambiguous. The observed sequence ends 3 residues before the CDR3 terminus, with the missing tail filled in from the germline J gene. Germline lookup yields CDR1 SGHVS and CDR2 FNYEAQ. This CDR3 is built from 14 residues.

This clone is labeled medium-sized based on frequency. The CDR3 end is not reached by the read, which stops 3 residues before it; the germline J gene fills it in. The chain uses TRBV30 and TRBJ2-2; D is undetermined. V lost 0 bases and J lost 0, with 5 bases in between. Per the germline V gene, CDR1 is GTSNPN and CDR2 is SVGIG (reference sequence). The CDR3 runs to 14 residues. The chain's CDR3 is CAWSVLANTGELFF. The CDR3 bases that were read are TGTGCCTGGAGTGTGCTAGCGAACACCGGGGAG.

Concerning this clone itself: The read terminates 3 residues ahead of where the CDR3 ends, so the germline J gene completes it. V usage is TRBV2 and J usage is TRBJ2-3; 7 nucleotides match TRBD1. Per the germline V gene, CDR1 is SNHLY and CDR2 is FYNNEI. The CDR3 covers 15 residues. With V trimmed by 4 bases and J by 3 bases, 7 bases remained unmatched. Partial CDR3 DNA: TGTGCCAGCAGTGTTCACAGGGGTATTACAGATACG. Encoded protein: CASSVHRGITDT. The whole CDR3 sequence reads CASSVHRGITDTQYF.

Worth noting for this clone: Read data end 3 residues before the CDR3 end; the end is taken from the germline J gene. The chain employs TRBV7-9 and TRBJ2-5, with TRBD2 matching over 14 bases. Trimming cost V 5 bases and J 5 bases; bases outside gene matches: 1. The V gene's germline CDR1 is SEHNR and CDR2 FQNEAQ (reference sequence). The CDR3 totals 14 residues. Partial CDR3 DNA: TGTGCCAGCAGCAGGACTAGCGGGAGGGAGACC. Protein sequence: CASSRTSGRET. Given in full, the CDR3 is CASSRTSGRETQYF.

About this clone itself: The missing CDR3 end, 3 residues past where the read stops, is filled in from the germline J gene. The chain recombines TRBV4-2 with TRBJ2-7; 7 bases line up with TRBD1. CDR1 and CDR2 (germline): LGHNA, YNFKEQ. V was pared by 4 bases and J by 3 bases, with 15 bases of the junction left unmatched. The CDR3 is made up of 17 amino acids. CDR3 sequence reads: CASSPSQEDRFLYEQYF. CDR3 DNA, as far as it was read: TGTGCCAGCAGCCCATCTCAGGAGGACAGGTTTCTCTACGAG.

A word on this clone: The CDR3 end falls 3 residues outside the read, so it is completed with the germline J gene. This sequence joins TRBV4-1 and TRBJ1-1; the D gene is possibly TRBD1 (5 bases). Germline V gene lookup returns CDR1 MGHRA and CDR2 YSYEKL. CDR3 length equals 15 residues. The ends were cut back, 5 bases at V and 4 bases at J, with 17 bases in the middle. The part of the CDR3 DNA that was read is TGCGCCAGCAGCAAAGTCAGGGAACTGGGCACTGAA. Encoded protein: CASSKVRELGTE. The CDR3 as a whole reads CASSKVRELGTEAFF.

Turning to this clone: The read gets to within 3 residues of the CDR3 end, and the germline J gene fills in the rest. The rearrangement links TRBV5-1 to TRBJ1-6, with D possibly being TRBD1 (5 bases). Germline V gene sequence: CDR1 SGHRS, CDR2 YFSETQ. There are 15 residues in the CDR3. Trimming took 4 bases from V and 7 from J, leaving 15 bases between them. CDR3 amino acids: CASSLLIGGNSPLHF. The sequenced CDR3 bases are TGCGCCAGCAGCCTCCTGATCGGGGGAAATTCACCC.

The CDR3 here is CASSVETAFYNEQFF. CDR3 DNA, as far as it was read: TGTGCCAGCAGCGTAGAGACAGCATTCTACAATGAG. V gene TRBV9 combines with J gene TRBJ2-1; maybe TRBD1 (5 bases). Read sequence stops 3 residues before the CDR3 end, and the germline J gene provides the missing end. The ends were cut back, 0 bases at V and 3 bases at J, with 10 bases in the middle. The germline V gene encodes CDR1 SGDLS and CDR2 YYNGEE. There are 15 residues in the CDR3.

Of note for this clone: The read gets to within 3 residues of the CDR3 end, and the germline J gene fills in the rest. The genes are TRBV7-6 and TRBJ1-4, with a tentative D call TRBD1 (5 bases). The length of the CDR3 is 14 residues. V dropped 2 bases and J dropped 8 bases, with 12 bases sitting between them. Germline V gene data show CDR1 as SGHVS and CDR2 as FNYEAQ. CDR3 protein: CASSLRTLREKLFF. The DNA read from the CDR3 is TGTGCCAGCAGCTTACGGACACTGCGGGAAAAA.

Turning to this clone: With the read ending 3 residues before the CDR3 end, the germline J gene is used to fill in that end. The chain carries TRBV19 and TRBJ2-7, with 7 bases that match TRBD1. With V trimmed by 3 bases and J by 4 bases, 6 bases remained unmatched. The CDR3 consists of 14 residues. CDR1 and CDR2 from the germline V gene are LNHDA and SQIVND (reference sequence). Here the CDR3 reads CASSMTRGSYEQYF. The DNA read from the CDR3 is TGTGCCAGTAGTATGACCAGGGGGTCTTACGAG.